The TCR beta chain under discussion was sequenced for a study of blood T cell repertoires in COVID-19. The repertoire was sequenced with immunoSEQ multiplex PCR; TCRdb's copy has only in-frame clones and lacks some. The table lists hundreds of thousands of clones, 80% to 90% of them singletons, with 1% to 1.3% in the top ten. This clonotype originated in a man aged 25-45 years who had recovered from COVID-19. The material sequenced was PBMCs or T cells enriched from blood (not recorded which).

The CDR3 nucleotides read TGTGCCAGCCATACTCCTGGAAACACCATATATTTT. It yields the protein CASHTPGNTIYF. V gene TRBV6-5 combines with J gene TRBJ1-3; D is unclear. With 8 bases removed from V and 2 bases from J, the gap between germline ends came to 7 bases. The CDR3 runs to 12 residues. Germline-derived CDR1 and CDR2 are MNHEY and SVGAGI.